This TCR beta chain appears in the sequencing data of a study of T cell repertoires in cytomegalovirus infection. On the study more broadly: Recently identified HLA-C-restricted CMV epitopes were used, and well-studied HLA-B-restricted CMV epitopes were used as well.

V was trimmed by 7 bases and J by 7 bases, leaving 19 bases between them. The CDR3 covers 14 residues. Germline assignment: CDR1 SGHTA and CDR2 FQGNSA. TCRdb re-analysed the reads in MiXCR, keeping a single row per CDR3 protein. The data hold 700,000 to 850,000 distinct CDR3 sequences, with about 31% observed a single time. Comment on this clonotype: The target antigen is unknown. This may come from a read error, since a much larger clone is one base off.

Sample: cultured CD8+ T cells from PBMCs, taken from culture after CMV antigen stimulation. This TCR was sampled from a human donor in good health (CMV status not recorded). Some clones in this sample may be carry-over from other donors' samples. The rearrangement joins TRBV7-2 to TRBJ1-2; the D is unclear. Written as DNA, the CDR3 is TGTGCCAGCATCCTCGGGCAGGATACAATTGGCTACACCTTC. It is translated as CASILGQDTIGYTF.